These 22 T cell receptor beta chains came from one sample sequenced in a study of T cells after yellow fever vaccination. TCRdb processed the 5' RACE reads anew with MiXCR; each CDR3 protein has one entry. Among under 550,000 distinct CDR3 sequences listed, about a fifth were seen once. The sequences come from PBMCs, collected roughly 23 days after the first yellow fever vaccination. Receptors originate from a man aged 18 to 29 who received the YFV17D yellow fever vaccine.

This clonotype has only a few counts. The chain's CDR3 is CASSYEDNSPLHF. The CDR3 region has the DNA TGTGCCAGCAGCTACGAGGATAATTCACCCCTCCACTTT. This chain connects TRBV5-4 to TRBJ1-6, with D unresolved. Germline values: CDR1 SGHNT, CDR2 YYREEE (reference sequence). Trimming pared 3 bases from V and 5 bases from J, leaving 6 bases between. The CDR3 runs to 13 residues. Full variable domain (remainder filled in from reference TRBV5-4 and TRBJ1-6): ETGVTQSPTHLIKTRGQQVTLRCSSQSGHNTVSWYQQALGQGPQFIFQYYREEENGRGNFPPRFSGLQFPNYSSELNVNALELDDSALYLCASSYEDNSPLHFGNGTRLTVT.

The V and J genes are TRBV28 and TRBJ1-2; 7 bases line up with TRBD1. The CDR3 has 14 residues. V was pared by 8 bases and J by 4 bases, with 10 bases of the junction left unmatched. Germline V gene sequence: CDR1 MDHEN, CDR2 SYDVKM. CDR3 amino acids: CASGTGVVGYGYTF. The CDR3 DNA is TGTGCCAGCGGCACAGGGGTAGTTGGCTATGGCTACACCTTC.

Only a few counts were recorded for this clonotype. The rearrangement joins TRBV19 to TRBJ2-4; D gene uncertain. The CDR3 sequence is 14 residues long. V gave up 5 bases and J gave up 7 bases, with 15 bases separating them. CDR1 is LNHDA and CDR2 is SQIVND in the germline V gene (reference sequence). The CDR3 coding sequence is TGTGCCAGTAGTCCATTCGTTGGTATGAACATTCAGTACTTC. Translation gives CASSPFVGMNIQYF.

The table lists this clonotype with a few counts. The V and J genes are TRBV5-1 and TRBJ2-5; 10 bases map to TRBD1. This CDR3 is built from 15 residues. Losses at the gene ends were 4 bases for V and 2 bases for J; bases not matched to a gene: 5. The germline V gene has CDR1 SGHRS and CDR2 YFSETQ. This CDR3 reads CASSGGTGVQETQYF. CDR3 nucleotides: TGCGCCAGCAGCGGGGGGACAGGGGTACAAGAGACCCAGTACTTC.

DNA of the CDR3: TGTGCCAGCAGCTTAGCCCTGGGCATCGCGAACACCGGGGAGCTGTTTTTT. Encoded protein: CASSLALGIANTGELFF. The chain recombines TRBV7-9 with TRBJ2-2; D not resolved. The germline gives CDR1 SEHNR, CDR2 FQNEAQ (reference sequence). The V end was cut by 0 bases, the J end by 0 bases, with 11 bases between. The CDR3 covers 17 residues.

This clonotype was seen a handful of times. Germline is not matched at one junction end, which may reflect a read error. This rearrangement joins TRBV27 to TRBJ1-2, with TRBD1 identical over 12 bases. Germline V gene sequence: CDR1 MNHEY, CDR2 SMNVEV (reference sequence). The CDR3 totals 16 residues. The CDR3 loop reads CASSLSGTGGPYGYTF. The CDR3 DNA reads as TGTGCCAGCAGTCTATCCGGGACAGGGGGCCCCTATGGCTACACCTTC.

V is TRBV6-4 and J is TRBJ2-2, with D perhaps given as TRBD1 or TRBD2 (5 bases each). This CDR3 is built from 15 residues. Germline V CDR1 and CDR2: MRHNA, SNTAGT. V lost 0 bases to trimming and J lost 4 bases, with 9 bases between them. CDR3 region: CASSDSPGTTGELFF. The CDR3, as DNA: TGTGCCAGCAGTGACTCCCCAGGGACCACCGGGGAGCTGTTTTTT.

In its sample, this clonotype was seen many times. The rearrangement links TRBV5-1 to TRBJ2-1, with D possibly TRBD2 on 5 matching bases. V gave up 0 bases and J gave up 4 bases, with 11 bases separating them. Germline CDR1 is SGHRS and CDR2 is YFSETQ. This CDR3 contains 15 residues. The CDR3 protein is CASSLGYGVYNEQFF. DNA of the CDR3: TGCGCCAGCAGCTTGGGATACGGGGTTTACAATGAGCAGTTCTTC.

This clonotype was detected a few times. The rearrangement joins TRBV29-1 to TRBJ1-2; D is ambiguous. Between the trimmed V and J ends, which lost 5 bases and 6 bases, there was a span of 10 bases. Germline values: CDR1 SQVTM, CDR2 ANQGSEA. This CDR3 has 11 residues. The DNA for the CDR3 is TGCAGCGTTTTAGGGAGCCATGGCTACACCTTC. Its protein is CSVLGSHGYTF.

The table lists this clonotype with a few counts. The gene calls are TRBV4-3 and TRBJ2-1, with 7 bases lining up with TRBD2. The CDR3 sequence is 14 residues long. With 1 base clipped from V and 7 bases from J, the junction kept 4 bases outside the gene matches. CDR1 LGHNA and CDR2 YSLEER come from the germline V gene. CDR3 amino acids: CASSQGGGGNEQFF. As DNA, the CDR3 is TGCGCCAGCAGCCAAGGGGGGGGAGGTAATGAGCAGTTCTTC.

J is TRBJ1-2 and V is TRBV27; a possible D gene is TRBD1 (6 bases). V lost 1 base and J 0 bases, leaving 9 bases between the germline ends. CDR1 is MNHEY, CDR2 SMNVEV, per germline (reference sequence). There are 15 residues in the CDR3. The CDR3 here is CASSLLAGANYGYTF. DNA for the CDR3: TGTGCCAGCAGTTTATTGGCAGGGGCTAACTATGGCTACACCTTC.

The rearrangement joins TRBV6-4 to TRBJ2-1, with 7 bases aligning to TRBD2. This CDR3 spans 15 amino acids. The germline CDR1 and CDR2 sequences are MRHNA and SNTAGT. V lost 3 bases and J lost 6; bases outside the gene matches: 8. The CDR3: CASSELGLGINEQFF. As DNA, the CDR3 is TGTGCCAGCAGTGAGTTAGGACTAGGTATCAATGAGCAGTTCTTC.

This clonotype was found a few times. The J gene is TRBJ1-1, the V gene TRBV20-1; 9 nucleotides match TRBD1. The CDR3 consists of 17 residues. With 3 bases clipped from V and 1 base from J, the junction kept 12 bases outside the gene matches. Germline CDR1 DFQATT, CDR2 SNEGSKA (reference sequence). The CDR3 DNA is TGCAGTGCTAGCAAGATAGGGACAGGGCCACCGAACACTGAAGCTTTCTTT. It codes for CSASKIGTGPPNTEAFF.

The chain has TRBV5-1 and TRBJ2-4; 10 bases map to TRBD2. The germline CDR1 and CDR2 sequences are SGHRS and YFSETQ. The CDR3 runs to 15 residues. V lost 0 bases, J lost 5 bases, and 2 bases stayed unmatched. CDR3 nucleotides: TGCGCCAGCAGCTTGGGGACTAGCGGCGAAAACATTCAGTACTTC. Translated, it gives CASSLGTSGENIQYF.

This clonotype was seen only a few times. The chain is built from TRBV4-3 and TRBJ2-2; tentatively, D is TRBD2 (6 bases). V was pared by 4 bases and J by 2 bases, with 11 bases between. CDR3 length: 15 amino acids. Germline CDR1 reads LGHNA; CDR2 reads YSLEER. The CDR3, as DNA: TGCGCCAGCAGCCGGACTACCCCTAACACCGGGGAGCTGTTTTTT. Its translation is CASSRTTPNTGELFF.

DNA for the CDR3: TGTGCCAGCAGCCCGCTTGGACTAACTGAGACCCAGTACTTC. Translation: CASSPLGLTETQYF. This rearrangement joins TRBV7-6 to TRBJ2-5; a possible D gene is TRBD2 (6 bases). V gave up 5 bases and J gave up 5 bases, with 15 bases separating them. Germline CDR1 is SGHVS and CDR2 is FNYEAQ. The CDR3 is made up of 14 amino acids.

The V and J genes are TRBV6-2 or TRBV6-3 and TRBJ2-4; maybe TRBD2 (6 bases). The CDR3 is 15 amino acids. Germline V CDR1 and CDR2: MNHEY, SVGEGT. Trimming took off 6 bases at V and 6 bases at J, with 18 bases between the two ends. Here the CDR3 DNA reads TGTGCCAGCAGCCGGGACTTCGGATACGGAAACATTCAGTACTTC. Residues: CASSRDFGYGNIQYF.

V and J are TRBV5-1 and TRBJ2-1, with D perhaps TRBD2 (7 bases). The germline V and J ends were trimmed by 4 bases and 2 bases, with 13 bases remaining between them. Germline V lookup: CDR1 SGHRS, CDR2 YFSETQ. The CDR3 is made up of 15 amino acids. Here the CDR3 DNA reads TGCGCCAGCAGCGACCAAGGGGGGGCCTACAATGAGCAGTTCTTC. This encodes CASSDQGGAYNEQFF.

The V gene is TRBV29-1, the J gene TRBJ2-3; 10 nucleotides agree with TRBD2. V shed 3 bases, J shed 7 bases, and the junction held 7 bases outside the gene matches. The CDR3 spans 14 residues. The germline V gene encodes CDR1 SQVTM and CDR2 ANQGSEA. The CDR3 is CSVELSGGPYTQYF. The CDR3, as DNA: TGCAGCGTTGAGCTTAGCGGGGGGCCTTATACGCAGTATTTT.

The rearrangement links TRBV5-4 to TRBJ2-3, with D perhaps matching TRBD2 (5 bases). Trimming shortened V by 4 bases and J by 1 base, and 10 bases separated the two germline ends. The V gene's germline CDR1 is SGHNT and CDR2 YYREEE (reference sequence). This CDR3 spans 14 amino acids. The CDR3, as DNA: TGTGCCAGCAGCGTGGAGGATCGCACAGATACGCAGTATTTT. The encoded protein is CASSVEDRTDTQYF.

The sample holds a few counts of this clonotype. This chain uses TRBV29-1 with TRBJ2-2, with D uncertain. Trimming cost V 5 bases and J 3 bases, with 16 bases left between them. Germline-derived CDR1 and CDR2 are SQVTM and ANQGSEA. The CDR3 sequence is 15 residues long. The CDR3 nucleotides are TGCAGCGTTTCATCCGTCATGCGAGACACCGGGGAGCTGTTTTTT. This sequence encodes CSVSSVMRDTGELFF.

This clonotype turned up a few times. The chain recombines TRBV9 with TRBJ1-5, with TRBD1 as a possible D gene (5 bases). The CDR3 is 14 residues long. Germline CDR1 reads SGDLS; CDR2 reads YYNGEE. V lost 3 bases and J 7 bases, leaving 14 bases between the germline ends. In nucleotides, the CDR3 is TGTGCCAGCAGCGCCTCCGGGGCCGGGCAGCCCCAGCATTTT. Encoded protein: CASSASGAGQPQHF.